In this sample, the clone carrying this T cell receptor beta chain turned up many times. Constant-segment primers and 5'RACE yielded cDNA libraries for TCR alpha and TCR beta, each carrying sample barcodes and UMIs. TCRdb re-called the 5' RACE reads with MiXCR, one entry per CDR3 protein. This repertoire shows tens of thousands of distinct CDR3 sequences, about 6.1% found once; its top ten account for 0.8% to 1%. The data belong to a study of T-cell memory formation after mild COVID-19. Trimming removed 6 bases from V and 0 bases from J; junction bases left unmatched: 10. This CDR3 is built from 18 residues.

The rearrangement uses TRBV12-3 or TRBV12-4 and TRBJ2-7; 14 nucleotides align to TRBD2. Sequencing used PBMCs or a T cell subset sorted from them (not recorded which). The TCR originated in an adult who had mild COVID-19 (a few samples of this study predate the infection). Cell type and time point are not known. The CDR3 DNA reads TGTGCCAGCAGCCCTCCGGGACTAGCGGGAGCCCTCTCCTACGAGCAGTACTTC. Amino acid sequence: CASSPPGLAGALSYEQYF.